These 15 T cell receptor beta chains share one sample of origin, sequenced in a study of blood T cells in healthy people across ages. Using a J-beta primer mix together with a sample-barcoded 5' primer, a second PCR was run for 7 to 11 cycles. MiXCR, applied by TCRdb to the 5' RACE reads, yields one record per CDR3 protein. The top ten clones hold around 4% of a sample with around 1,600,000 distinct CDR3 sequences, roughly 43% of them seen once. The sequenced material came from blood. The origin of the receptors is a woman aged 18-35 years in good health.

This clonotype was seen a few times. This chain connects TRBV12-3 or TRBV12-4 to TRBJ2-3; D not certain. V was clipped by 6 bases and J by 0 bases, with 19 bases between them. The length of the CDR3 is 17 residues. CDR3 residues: CASSLPAVYPSTDTQYF. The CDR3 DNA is TGTGCCAGCAGCCTGCCCGCCGTTTACCCGAGCACAGATACGCAGTATTTT.

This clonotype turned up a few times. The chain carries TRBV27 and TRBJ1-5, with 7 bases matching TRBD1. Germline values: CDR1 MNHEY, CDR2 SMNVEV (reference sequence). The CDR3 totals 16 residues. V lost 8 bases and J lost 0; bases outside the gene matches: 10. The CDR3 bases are TGTGCCAGCCGAGGGGGCGCAGGGTATAGCAATCAGCCCCAGCATTTT. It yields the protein CASRGGAGYSNQPQHF.

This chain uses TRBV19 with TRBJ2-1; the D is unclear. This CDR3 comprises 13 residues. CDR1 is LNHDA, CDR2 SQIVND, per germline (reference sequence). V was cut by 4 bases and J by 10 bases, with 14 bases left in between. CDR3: CASSSGIKTEQFF. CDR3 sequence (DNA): TGTGCCAGTAGTAGTGGTATTAAGACAGAGCAGTTCTTC.

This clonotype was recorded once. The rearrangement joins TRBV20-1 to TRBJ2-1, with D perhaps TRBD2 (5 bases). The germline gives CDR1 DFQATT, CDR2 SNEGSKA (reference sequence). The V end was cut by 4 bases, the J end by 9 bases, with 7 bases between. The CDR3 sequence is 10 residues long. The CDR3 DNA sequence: TGCAGTGCTAAAGCGGCTGAGCAGTTCTTC. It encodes CSAKAAEQFF.

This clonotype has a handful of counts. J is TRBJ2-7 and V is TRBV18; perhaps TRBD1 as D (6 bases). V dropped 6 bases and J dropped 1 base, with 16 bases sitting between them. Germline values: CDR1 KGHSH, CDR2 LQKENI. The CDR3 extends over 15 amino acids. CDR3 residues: CASSPAGDGSYEQYF. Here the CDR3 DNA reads TGTGCCAGCTCGCCTGCAGGGGACGGTTCCTACGAGCAGTACTTC.

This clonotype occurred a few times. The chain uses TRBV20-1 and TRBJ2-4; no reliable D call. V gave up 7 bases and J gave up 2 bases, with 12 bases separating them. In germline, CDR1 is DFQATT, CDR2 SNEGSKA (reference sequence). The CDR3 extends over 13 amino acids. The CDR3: CSVNHLSKNIQYF. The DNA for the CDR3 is TGCAGTGTTAACCATTTGTCCAAAAACATTCAGTACTTC.

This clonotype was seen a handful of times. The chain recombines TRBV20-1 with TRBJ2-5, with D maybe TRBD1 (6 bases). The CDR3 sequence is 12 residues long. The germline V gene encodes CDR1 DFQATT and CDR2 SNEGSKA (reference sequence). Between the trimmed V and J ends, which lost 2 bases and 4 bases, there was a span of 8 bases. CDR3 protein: CSARNRAETQYF. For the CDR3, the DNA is TGCAGTGCTAGAAACAGGGCAGAGACCCAGTACTTC.

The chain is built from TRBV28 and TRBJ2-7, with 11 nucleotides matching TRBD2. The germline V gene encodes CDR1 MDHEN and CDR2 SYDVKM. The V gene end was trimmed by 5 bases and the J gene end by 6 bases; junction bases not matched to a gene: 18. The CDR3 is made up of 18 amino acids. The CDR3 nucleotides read TGTGCCAGCAGTCCCCCCGATTTCCGACTAGCGGGAATCAGCGAGCAGTACTTC. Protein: CASSPPDFRLAGISEQYF.

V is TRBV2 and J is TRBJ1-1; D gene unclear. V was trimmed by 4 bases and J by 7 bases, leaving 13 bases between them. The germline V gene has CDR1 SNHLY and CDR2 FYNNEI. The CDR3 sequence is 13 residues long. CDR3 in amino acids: CASSARVTGEAFF. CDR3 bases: TGTGCCAGCAGTGCACGAGTTACTGGTGAAGCTTTCTTT.

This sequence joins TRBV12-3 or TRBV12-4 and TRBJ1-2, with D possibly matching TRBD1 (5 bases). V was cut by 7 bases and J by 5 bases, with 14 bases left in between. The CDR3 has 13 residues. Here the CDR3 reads CASTLPRGYGYTF. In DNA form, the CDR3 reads TGTGCCAGCACCCTTCCCCGGGGGTATGGCTACACCTTC.

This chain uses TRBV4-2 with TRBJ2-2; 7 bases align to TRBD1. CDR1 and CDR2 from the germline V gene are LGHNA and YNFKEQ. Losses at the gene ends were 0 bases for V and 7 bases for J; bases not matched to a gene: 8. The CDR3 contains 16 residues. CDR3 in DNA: TGTGCCAGCAGCCAAGATGAGGGGGCCTTGGGCGGGGAGCTGTTTTTT. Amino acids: CASSQDEGALGGELFF.

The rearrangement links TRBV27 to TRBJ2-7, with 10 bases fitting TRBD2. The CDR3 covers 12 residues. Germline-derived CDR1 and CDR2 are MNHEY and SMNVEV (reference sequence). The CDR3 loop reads CTTLAGVGEQYF. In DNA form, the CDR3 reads TGTACCACCCTAGCGGGAGTCGGCGAGCAGTACTTC.

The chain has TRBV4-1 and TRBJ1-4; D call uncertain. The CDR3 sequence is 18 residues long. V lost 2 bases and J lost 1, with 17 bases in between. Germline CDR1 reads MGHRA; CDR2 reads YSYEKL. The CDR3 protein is CASSQRLANRVTNEKLFF. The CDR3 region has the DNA TGCGCCAGCAGCCAACGATTGGCGAACAGAGTAACTAATGAAAAACTGTTTTTT.

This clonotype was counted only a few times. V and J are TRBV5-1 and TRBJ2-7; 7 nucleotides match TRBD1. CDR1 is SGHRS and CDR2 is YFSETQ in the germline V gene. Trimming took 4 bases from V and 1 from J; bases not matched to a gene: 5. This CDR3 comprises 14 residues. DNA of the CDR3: TGCGCCAGCAGCCCGGAACAGGGGTCCTACGAGCAGTACTTC. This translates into CASSPEQGSYEQYF.

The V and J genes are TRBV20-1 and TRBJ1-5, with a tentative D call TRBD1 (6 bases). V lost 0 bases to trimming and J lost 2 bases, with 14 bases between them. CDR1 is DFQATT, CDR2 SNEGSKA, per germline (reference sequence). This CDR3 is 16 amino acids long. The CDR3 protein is CSARDPGGPGNQPQHF. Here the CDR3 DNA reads TGCAGTGCTAGAGATCCGGGGGGGCCGGGCAATCAGCCCCAGCATTTT.